This T cell receptor beta chain is from a study of PD-L1 blockade in urothelial cancer. Study overall: Patients commenced atezolizumab in the mid-2010s, and it was given at 1,200 mg intravenously every 3 weeks. Of 28 to 35 patients, twenty-five were males with bladder-origin urothelial cancer. The study's findings and limits: Better survival was forecast by a pretreatment blood TCR clonality below the median.

On this clone itself: What it recognizes is unknown.

Data came from immunoSEQ multiplex PCR; TCRdb stores just in-frame clones and leaves some out. The sample consists of roughly 24,000 clones, less than 90% of them appearing once. The V gene lost 2 bases and the J gene lost 1 base, with 6 bases spanning the gap. Germline V lookup: CDR1 MNHEY, CDR2 SVGAGI. This CDR3 is 13 amino acids long. The input for sequencing was PBMCs, taken around atezolizumab (anti-PD-L1) treatment. The chain is built from TRBV6-5 and TRBJ2-7; D uncertain. The receptor was isolated from a man in his fifties or sixties with urothelial cancer. The chain's CDR3 is CASSYRYSYEQYF. The CDR3 region has the DNA TGTGCCAGCAGTTACCGCTATTCCTACGAGCAGTACTTC.